Many counts were recorded for the clone carrying this T cell receptor beta chain. Primed by a sample-barcoded 5' primer and a J-beta primer mix, a second PCR proceeded for 7 to 11 cycles. A template-switch adaptor with 12 random nucleotides tagged each cDNA molecule. TCRdb re-derived calls from the 5' RACE reads in MiXCR, one entry per CDR3 protein. The data contain under 2,000,000 distinct CDR3 sequences, around 50% of them singletons. This record comes from a study of blood T cells in healthy people across ages. About the research overall: When template switching was applied, about one barcoded beta molecule was captured per two T cells.

Trimming removed 4 bases at V and 5 bases at J, with 7 bases between. Germline assignment: CDR1 SGHRS and CDR2 YFSETQ. This CDR3 is 11 amino acids long. The V call is TRBV5-1, the J call TRBJ2-7, with D unresolved. This receptor was taken from a woman aged 35 to 49 in good health. Specimen: blood. Here the CDR3 DNA reads TGCGCCAGCAGCGAAGGGAACGAGCAGTACTTC. Protein: CASSEGNEQYF.